This T cell receptor beta chain was found in a study of CD8+ T cells in alopecia areata (dated by TCRdb to 2016 to 2019). Regarding the research as a whole: The treated patients, all with moderate-to-severe alopecia areata, were enrolled in an open-label pilot trial of oral tofacitinib given at 5 to 10 mg twice daily. Patients received tofacitinib for 6 to 18 months and were then followed off drug for 6 months to check for delayed response and recurrence. Disease severity in treated patients was measured with the SALT score, which quantifies the percentage of affected scalp surface area. The study used high-throughput TCRbeta sequencing to examine T cell clonal expansion in alopecia areata, in both the C3H/HeJ mouse model and human patients. Scalp tissue and sorted CD4+ and CD8+ peripheral blood T cells from patchy and totalis/universalis alopecia areata patients and from healthy controls were covered by human TCRbeta sequencing. Biopsies were taken from tofacitinib-treated patients at baseline and at 4 and 24 weeks of treatment, and a later scalp biopsy was taken in several of the tofacitinib-treated patients. Scalp clonality was compared among normal scalp (n=4), patchy alopecia areata scalp (n=8), and alopecia totalis/universalis scalp (n=8). RNA came from the PAXgene miRNA kit for fixed scalp, the miRNeasy kit for PBMCs, and the RNeasy kit for mouse skin. Amplification of TCRbeta CDR3 regions was done by immunoSEQ multiplex PCR using 35 Vbeta forward primers and 13 Jbeta reverse primers.

About this clone: The specificity of this receptor is unknown. Qualities for individual bases were not recorded, and no much larger clone is one base off.

Libraries were prepared through the immunoSEQ multiplex PCR assay. To provide template for TCR sequencing, every sample had RNA extracted and reverse transcribed into cDNA. SuperScript III was used for first-strand cDNA synthesis, primed with a 2:1 mix of oligo-dT and random hexamers. A synthetic immune receptor repertoire was used to measure amplification bias, and any remaining bias was corrected computationally. As for the authors' bioinformatics: Raw reads were preprocessed to remove errors, and CDR3 was defined by IMGT conventions from the conserved cysteine to phenylalanine. Clonality was computed by normalizing Shannon entropy by log2 of the number of productive unique TCRs and subtracting the result from 1. Whether each scalp clone was CD4 or CD8 was inferred by checking scalp TCRbeta sequences against the CD4 and CD8 repertoires from sorted blood. Entries here come from immuneACCESS through TCRdb and include only in-frame sequences with V and J called. Some clones fail to appear in such tables; in the studies checked, an unresolved V gene covers under half of the shortfall, and the cause of the remainder is unknown. Clone size and V and J calls were adopted from that table, with D and trimming inferred from the DNA. In this sample the table shows about 120,000 clones, more than 40% of which occur a single time. 0.46% of the sample is taken by the ten largest.

In light of the paper, this sample's time point label describes: 4 weeks on oral tofacitinib. Read against the paper, the sample's treatment or condition label means: oral pan-JAK inhibitor, 5-10 mg twice daily. Lesional scalp punch biopsies and peripheral blood were obtained from alopecia areata patients. PBMCs were separated by density centrifugation and stained for CD3, CD4 and CD8, after which CD4+ and CD8+ T cells were sorted on a FACSAria. Study-level results and caveats: Resident alphabeta T cells in normal human skin are also sequenced, complicating scalp TCR repertoire analysis, unlike mouse skin dominated by gammadelta T cells. Compared with normal scalp, lesional scalp, particularly in alopecia totalis/universalis, had higher clonality and more expanded CD8+ clones, which suggests antigenic drive. Many expanded lesional clones persisted in scalp and blood during tofacitinib treatment, which may partly explain relapse after stopping treatment. Shared TCR sequences between patients were less evident than in mice, which may be partly attributable to HLA diversity in the patient population. Because the treated cohort was small and included a single nonresponder, larger studies are needed to assess links between baseline CD8+ expansion and response. With tofacitinib, both scalp clonality and the number of expanded CD8+ clones among the top 100 scalp clones went down significantly.

The germline V gene specifies MGHDK as CDR1 and SYGVNS as CDR2. Measured from the cysteine to the phenylalanine, the CDR3 is 13 residues long. The kept DNA is CDR3 alone, 39 bases in frame from the first base. The germline V and J ends show losses of 4 bases and 5 bases respectively, and no gene match explains 4 bases of the junction. The source was CD4+ T cells sorted from blood, collected at week 4, from a patient treated with tofacitinib. This receptor was identified in a human donor with alopecia areata. The chain couples TRBV25-1 to TRBJ2-5, with 7 bases aligning to TRBD2. The CDR3: CASSVAGAETQYF. The DNA sequence follows: TGTGCCAGCAGTGTTGCGGGAGCTGAGACCCAGTACTTC.